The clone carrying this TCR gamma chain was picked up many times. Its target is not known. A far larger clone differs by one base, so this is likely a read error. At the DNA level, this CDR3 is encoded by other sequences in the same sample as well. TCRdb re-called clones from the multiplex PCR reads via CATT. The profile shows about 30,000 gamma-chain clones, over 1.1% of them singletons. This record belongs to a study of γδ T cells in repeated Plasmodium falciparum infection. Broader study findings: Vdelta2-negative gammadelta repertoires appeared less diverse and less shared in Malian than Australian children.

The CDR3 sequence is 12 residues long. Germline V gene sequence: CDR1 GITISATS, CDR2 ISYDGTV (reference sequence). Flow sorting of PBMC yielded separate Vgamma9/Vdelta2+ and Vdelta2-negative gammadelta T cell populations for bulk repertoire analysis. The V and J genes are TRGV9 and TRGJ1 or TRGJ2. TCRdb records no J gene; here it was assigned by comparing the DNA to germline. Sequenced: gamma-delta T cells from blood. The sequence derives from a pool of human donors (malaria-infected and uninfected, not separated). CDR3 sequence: CALWEVSYKKLF. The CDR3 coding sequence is TGTGCCCTGTGGGAGGTCTCTTATAAGAAACTCTTT.